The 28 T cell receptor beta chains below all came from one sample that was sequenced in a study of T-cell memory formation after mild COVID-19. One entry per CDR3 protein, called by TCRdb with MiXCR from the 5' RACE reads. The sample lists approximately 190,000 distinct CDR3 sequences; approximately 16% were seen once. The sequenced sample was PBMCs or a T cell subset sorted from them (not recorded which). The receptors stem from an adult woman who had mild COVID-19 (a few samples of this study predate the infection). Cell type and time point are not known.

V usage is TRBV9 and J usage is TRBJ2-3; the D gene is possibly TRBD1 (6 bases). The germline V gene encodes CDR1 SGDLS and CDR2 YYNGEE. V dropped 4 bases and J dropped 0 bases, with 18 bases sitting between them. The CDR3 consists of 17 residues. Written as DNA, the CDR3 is TGTGCCAGCAGCCCTCACATTGGACAGCTTAGCACAGATACGCAGTATTTT. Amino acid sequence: CASSPHIGQLSTDTQYF.

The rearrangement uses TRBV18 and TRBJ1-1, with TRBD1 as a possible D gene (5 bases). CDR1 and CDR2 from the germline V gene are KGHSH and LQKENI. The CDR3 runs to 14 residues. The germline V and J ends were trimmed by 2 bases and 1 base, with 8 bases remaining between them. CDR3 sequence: CASSPTGENTEAFF. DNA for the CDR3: TGTGCCAGCTCACCAACAGGAGAGAACACTGAAGCTTTCTTT.

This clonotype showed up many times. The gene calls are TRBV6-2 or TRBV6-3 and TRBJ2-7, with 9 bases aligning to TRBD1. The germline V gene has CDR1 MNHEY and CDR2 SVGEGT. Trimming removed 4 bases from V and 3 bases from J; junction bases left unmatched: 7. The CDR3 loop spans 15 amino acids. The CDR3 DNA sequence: TGTGCCAGCAGTTGGGGACAGGGAGAAAACTACGAGCAGTACTTC. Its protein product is CASSWGQGENYEQYF.

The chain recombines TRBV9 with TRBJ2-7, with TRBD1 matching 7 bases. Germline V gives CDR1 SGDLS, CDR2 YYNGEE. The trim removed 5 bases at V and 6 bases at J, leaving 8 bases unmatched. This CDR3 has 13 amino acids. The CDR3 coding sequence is TGTGCCAGCAGGGAAGACAGGGTCGGCGAGCAGTACTTC. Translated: CASREDRVGEQYF.

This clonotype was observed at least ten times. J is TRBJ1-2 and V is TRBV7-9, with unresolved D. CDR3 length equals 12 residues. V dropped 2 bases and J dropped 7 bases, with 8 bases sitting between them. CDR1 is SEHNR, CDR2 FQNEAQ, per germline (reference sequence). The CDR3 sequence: CASSLSIFGYTF. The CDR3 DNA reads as TGTGCCAGCAGCTTAAGTATTTTTGGCTACACCTTC.

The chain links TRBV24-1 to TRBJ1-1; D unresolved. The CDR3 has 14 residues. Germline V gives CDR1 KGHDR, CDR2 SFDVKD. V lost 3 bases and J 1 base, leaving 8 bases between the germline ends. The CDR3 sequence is CATSDRTGNTEAFF. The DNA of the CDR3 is TGTGCCACCAGTGATCGGACGGGGAACACTGAAGCTTTCTTT.

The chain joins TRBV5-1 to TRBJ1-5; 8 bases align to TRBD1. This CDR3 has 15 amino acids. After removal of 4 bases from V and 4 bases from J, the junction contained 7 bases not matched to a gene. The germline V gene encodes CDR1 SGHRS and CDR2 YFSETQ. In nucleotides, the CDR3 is TGCGCCAGCAGCCCCCTTGGGACAGGAAATCAGCCCCAGCATTTT. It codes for CASSPLGTGNQPQHF.

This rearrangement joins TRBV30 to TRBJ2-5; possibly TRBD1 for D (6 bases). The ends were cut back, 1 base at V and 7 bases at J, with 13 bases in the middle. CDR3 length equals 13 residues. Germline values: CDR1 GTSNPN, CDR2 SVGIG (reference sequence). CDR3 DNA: TGTGCCTGGAGTGGCCTGAAAGGGGGGACCCAGTACTTC. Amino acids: CAWSGLKGGTQYF.

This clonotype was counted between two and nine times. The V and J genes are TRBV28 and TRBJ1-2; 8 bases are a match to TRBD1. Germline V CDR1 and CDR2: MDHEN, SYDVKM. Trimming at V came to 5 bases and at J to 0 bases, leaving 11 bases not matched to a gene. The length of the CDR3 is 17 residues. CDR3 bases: TGTGCCAGCAGTCCAGGGGGCGCAGGTTCATCTAACTATGGCTACACCTTC. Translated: CASSPGGAGSSNYGYTF.

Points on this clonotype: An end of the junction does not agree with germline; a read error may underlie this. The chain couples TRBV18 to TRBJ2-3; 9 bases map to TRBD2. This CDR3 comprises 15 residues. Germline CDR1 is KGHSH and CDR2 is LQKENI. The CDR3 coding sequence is TGTGACAGCTCACCCGGGACTAGCCGCACAGATACGCAGTATTTT. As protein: CDSSPGTSRTDTQYF.

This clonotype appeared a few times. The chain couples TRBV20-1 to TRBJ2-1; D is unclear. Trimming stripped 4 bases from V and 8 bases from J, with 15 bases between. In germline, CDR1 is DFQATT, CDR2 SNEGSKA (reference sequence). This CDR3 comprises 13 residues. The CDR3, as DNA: TGCAGTGCTAAAGTTGGGCCCCTCGATGAGCAGTTCTTC. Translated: CSAKVGPLDEQFF.

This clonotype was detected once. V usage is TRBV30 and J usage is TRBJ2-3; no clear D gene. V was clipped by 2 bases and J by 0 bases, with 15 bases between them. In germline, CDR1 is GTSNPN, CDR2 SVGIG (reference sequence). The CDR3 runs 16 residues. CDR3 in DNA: TGTGCCTGGAGTCTCGGGCTTCTCCCTAGCACAGATACGCAGTATTTT. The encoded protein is CAWSLGLLPSTDTQYF.

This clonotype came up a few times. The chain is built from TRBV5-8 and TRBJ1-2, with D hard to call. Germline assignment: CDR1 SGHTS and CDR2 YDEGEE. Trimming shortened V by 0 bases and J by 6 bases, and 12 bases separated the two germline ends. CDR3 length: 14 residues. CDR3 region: CASSLGPQGDGYTF. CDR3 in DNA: TGTGCCAGCAGCTTGGGACCACAAGGTGATGGCTACACCTTC.

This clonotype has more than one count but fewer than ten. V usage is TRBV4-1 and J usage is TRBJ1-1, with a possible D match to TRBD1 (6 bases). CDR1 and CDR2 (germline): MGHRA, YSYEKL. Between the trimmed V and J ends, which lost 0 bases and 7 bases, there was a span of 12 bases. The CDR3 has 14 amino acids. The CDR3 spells CASSQEEGGSEAFF. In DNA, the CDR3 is TGCGCCAGCAGCCAAGAAGAGGGGGGCAGTGAAGCTTTCTTT.

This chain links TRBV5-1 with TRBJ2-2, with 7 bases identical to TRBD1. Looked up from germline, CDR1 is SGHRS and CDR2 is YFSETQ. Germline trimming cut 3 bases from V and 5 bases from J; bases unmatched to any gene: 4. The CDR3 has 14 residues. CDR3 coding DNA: TGCGCCAGCAGCTCGGGACAGAAGACCGGGGAGCTGTTTTTT. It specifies CASSSGQKTGELFF.

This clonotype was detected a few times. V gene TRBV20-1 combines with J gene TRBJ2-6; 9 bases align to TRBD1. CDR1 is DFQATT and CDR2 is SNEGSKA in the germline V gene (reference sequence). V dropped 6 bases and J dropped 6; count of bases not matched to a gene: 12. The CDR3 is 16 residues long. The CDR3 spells CSALPGQGQEANVLTF. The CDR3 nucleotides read TGCAGTGCCCTACCGGGACAGGGCCAGGAGGCCAACGTCCTGACTTTC.

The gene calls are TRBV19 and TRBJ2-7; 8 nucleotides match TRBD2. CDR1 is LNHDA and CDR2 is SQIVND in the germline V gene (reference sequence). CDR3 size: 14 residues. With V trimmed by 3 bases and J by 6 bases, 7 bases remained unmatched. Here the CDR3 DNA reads TGTGCCAGTAGTATTGGGACTAGGAAGTTCGAGCAGTACTTC. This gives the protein CASSIGTRKFEQYF.

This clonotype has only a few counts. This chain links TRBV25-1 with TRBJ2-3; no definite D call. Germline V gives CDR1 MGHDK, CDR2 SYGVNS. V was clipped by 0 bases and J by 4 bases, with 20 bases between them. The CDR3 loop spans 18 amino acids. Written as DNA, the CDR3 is TGTGCCAGCAGTGAATATCCGGGTGCAGGTACTTCGGCAGATACGCAGTATTTT. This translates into CASSEYPGAGTSADTQYF.

The DNA for the CDR3 is TGCGCCAGCAGCTTGGCCCCCCTAGCGGGAGGTTCCTACGAGCAGTACTTC. Encoded protein: CASSLAPLAGGSYEQYF. This chain uses TRBV5-1 with TRBJ2-7; 11 bases fit TRBD2. The germline gives CDR1 SGHRS, CDR2 YFSETQ. The J segment lost 1 base and the V segment lost 0 bases, leaving 6 bases of the junction unmatched. The CDR3 has 17 residues.

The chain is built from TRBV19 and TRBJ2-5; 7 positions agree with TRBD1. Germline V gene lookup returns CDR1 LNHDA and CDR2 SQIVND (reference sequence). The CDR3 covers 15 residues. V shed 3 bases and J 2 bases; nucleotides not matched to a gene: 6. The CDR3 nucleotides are TGTGCCAGTAGTATTCGCAGGGGGTGGCAAGAGACCCAGTACTTC. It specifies CASSIRRGWQETQYF.

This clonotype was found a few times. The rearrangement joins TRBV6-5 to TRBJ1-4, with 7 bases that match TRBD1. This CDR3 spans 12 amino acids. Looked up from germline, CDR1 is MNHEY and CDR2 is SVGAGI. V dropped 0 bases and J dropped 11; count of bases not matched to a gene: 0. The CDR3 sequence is CASSYSGQKLFF. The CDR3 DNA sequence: TGTGCCAGCAGTTACTCGGGACAGAAACTGTTTTTT.

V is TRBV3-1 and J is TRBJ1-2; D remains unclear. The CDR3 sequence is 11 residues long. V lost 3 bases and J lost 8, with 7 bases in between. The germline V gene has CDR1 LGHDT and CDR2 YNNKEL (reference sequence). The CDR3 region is CASSHGGGYTF. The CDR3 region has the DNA TGTGCCAGCAGCCATGGTGGCGGCTACACCTTC.

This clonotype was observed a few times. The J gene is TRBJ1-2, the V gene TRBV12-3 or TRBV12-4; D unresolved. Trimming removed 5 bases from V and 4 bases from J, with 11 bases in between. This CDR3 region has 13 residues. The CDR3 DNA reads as TGTGCCAGCAGTCCAGGACCGGGCTATGGCTACACCTTC. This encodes CASSPGPGYGYTF.

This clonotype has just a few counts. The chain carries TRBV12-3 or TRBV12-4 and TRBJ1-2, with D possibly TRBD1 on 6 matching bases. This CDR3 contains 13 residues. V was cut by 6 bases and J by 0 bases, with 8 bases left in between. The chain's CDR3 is CASSTGTNYGYTF. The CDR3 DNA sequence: TGTGCCAGCAGCACAGGGACTAACTATGGCTACACCTTC.

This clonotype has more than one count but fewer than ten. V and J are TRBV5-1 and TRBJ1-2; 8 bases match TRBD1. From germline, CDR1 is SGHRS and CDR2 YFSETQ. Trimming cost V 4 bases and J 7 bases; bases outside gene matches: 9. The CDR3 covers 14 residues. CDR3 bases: TGCGCCAGCAGCCTTACGACAGGGGAGGCTGGCTACACCTTC. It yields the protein CASSLTTGEAGYTF.

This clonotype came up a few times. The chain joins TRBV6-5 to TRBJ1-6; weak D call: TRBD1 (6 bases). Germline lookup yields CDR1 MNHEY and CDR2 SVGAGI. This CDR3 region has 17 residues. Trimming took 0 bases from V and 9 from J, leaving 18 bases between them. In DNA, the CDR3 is TGTGCCAGCAGTTACTCTGGGGGCGGTCTCGGGAGTTCACCCCTCCACTTT. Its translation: CASSYSGGGLGSSPLHF.

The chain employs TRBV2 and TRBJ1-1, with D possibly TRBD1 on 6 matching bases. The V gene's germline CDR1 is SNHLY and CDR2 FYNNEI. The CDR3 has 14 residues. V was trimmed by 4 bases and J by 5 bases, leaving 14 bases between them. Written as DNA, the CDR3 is TGTGCCAGCAGTGGGCCACGGAGGGGGACTGAAGCTTTCTTT. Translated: CASSGPRRGTEAFF.

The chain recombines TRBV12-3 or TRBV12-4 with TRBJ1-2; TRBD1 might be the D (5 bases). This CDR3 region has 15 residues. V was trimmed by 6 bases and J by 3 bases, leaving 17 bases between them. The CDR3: CASRLRQRTYYGYTF. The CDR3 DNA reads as TGTGCCAGCAGACTACGACAGCGTACTTACTATGGCTACACCTTC.